Below, 2 T cell receptor beta chains from the same sample are listed, as sequenced in a study of blood T cell repertoires in COVID-19. Repertoires were generated with immunoSEQ multiplex PCR, while TCRdb's copy carries only in-frame clones and drops some. The data contain tens of thousands of clones, over 75% of them seen just once; the ten biggest clones take up approximately 7%. Sequences were obtained from peripheral blood. These receptor sequences come from a man aged 60-69 years with acute or convalescent COVID-19.

The chain carries TRBV6-5 and TRBJ2-5; no clear D gene. Germline V CDR1 and CDR2: MNHEY, SVGAGI. The CDR3 totals 14 residues. V was cut by 2 bases and J by 2 bases, with 9 bases left in between. CDR3 protein: CASSYDNSQETQYF. CDR3 DNA sequence: TGTGCCAGCAGTTACGATAACTCTCAAGAGACCCAGTACTTC.

This clone has only a few counts. The V gene is TRBV5-1, the J gene TRBJ2-7, with 8 bases aligning to TRBD1. The ends lost 8 bases at V and 2 bases at J; junction bases unmatched: 9. The CDR3 length is 14 residues. The V gene's germline CDR1 is SGHRS and CDR2 YFSETQ. The CDR3 region is CASQGGTGPYEQYF. In DNA form, the CDR3 reads TGCGCCAGTCAAGGGGGGACAGGCCCCTACGAGCAGTACTTC.